This is a list of T cell receptor beta chains from one sample in a study of Ad26.COV2.S vaccination and SARS-CoV-2 variants. Sequencing was performed with immunoSEQ multiplex PCR; in TCRdb, only in-frame clones are kept and a portion is missing. The sample includes roughly 380,000 clones, roughly 81% seen only once; the top ten take less than 4%. Sequencing used peripheral blood, obtained in a trial of Ad26.COV2.S vaccine versus placebo. Receptor source: a person aged 18-60 years who received the Ad26.COV2.S COVID-19 vaccine or a placebo. Each CDR3 is given with its conserved first and last residue. D genes are given only for firm matches. Size values are once, few and many counts, or a class for expanded clones, and some rows have none.

v_call: TRBV25-1; clone_size: .; d_call: .; j_call: TRBJ2-3; cdr3_aa: CAHQGYDTDTQYF; cdr3_nt: TGTGCGCATCAGGGGTATGACACAGATACGCAGTATTTT
v_call: TRBV5-8; clone_size: .; d_call: .; j_call: TRBJ1-3; cdr3_aa: CASSLVGSGNTIYF; cdr3_nt: TGTGCCAGCAGCTTGGTAGGCAGCGGAAACACCATATATTTT
v_call: TRBV7-9; clone_size: .; d_call: .; j_call: TRBJ2-2; cdr3_aa: CASSLGRLYSRYTGELFF; cdr3_nt: TGTGCCAGCAGCTTGGGTAGGTTGTACAGCCGGTACACCGGGGAGCTGTTTTTT
v_call: TRBV29-1; clone_size: .; d_call: TRBD2; j_call: TRBJ2-1; cdr3_aa: CSVQPGTRLLREQYEQFF; cdr3_nt: TGCAGCGTTCAACCCGGGACTAGATTGTTGCGGGAACAATATGAGCAGTTCTTC
v_call: TRBV6-2/TRBV6-3; clone_size: .; d_call: .; j_call: TRBJ2-1; cdr3_aa: CASSYSFSGTGNEQFF; cdr3_nt: TGTGCCAGCAGTTACTCGTTTAGCGGGACAGGCAATGAGCAGTTCTTC
v_call: TRBV28; clone_size: .; d_call: TRBD2; j_call: TRBJ2-3; cdr3_aa: CASNRGLVVRTDTQYF; cdr3_nt: TGTGCCAGCAACCGTGGACTAGTCGTTAGGACAGATACGCAGTATTTT
v_call: TRBV7-6; clone_size: .; d_call: .; j_call: TRBJ2-7; cdr3_aa: CASSLGSGGYEQYF; cdr3_nt: TGTGCCAGCAGCTTAGGGTCAGGGGGGTACGAGCAGTACTTC
v_call: TRBV4-1; clone_size: .; d_call: TRBD1; j_call: TRBJ2-7; cdr3_aa: CASSQGTGTASYEQYF; cdr3_nt: TGCGCCAGCAGCCAAGGGACCGGGACAGCCTCCTACGAGCAGTACTTC
v_call: TRBV28; clone_size: .; d_call: .; j_call: TRBJ2-1; cdr3_aa: CASSLEGSRSYNEQFF; cdr3_nt: TGTGCCAGCAGTCTAGAAGGGAGCCGCTCCTACAATGAGCAGTTCTTC
v_call: TRBV30; clone_size: .; d_call: TRBD1; j_call: TRBJ2-7; cdr3_aa: CAWGTAYEQYF; cdr3_nt: TGTGCCTGGGGGACAGCCTACGAGCAGTACTTC
v_call: TRBV28; clone_size: .; d_call: .; j_call: TRBJ2-7; cdr3_aa: CASGEPREQYF; cdr3_nt: TGTGCCAGCGGGGAGCCCCGAGAGCAGTACTTC
v_call: TRBV27; clone_size: .; d_call: .; j_call: TRBJ2-7; cdr3_aa: CASSLPGYEQYF; cdr3_nt: TGTGCCAGCAGTCTCCCAGGGTACGAGCAGTACTTC
v_call: TRBV29-1; clone_size: .; d_call: .; j_call: TRBJ2-1; cdr3_aa: CSVGARLYGYNEQFF; cdr3_nt: TGCAGCGTTGGAGCTCGGCTTTACGGCTACAATGAGCAGTTCTTC
v_call: TRBV5-1; clone_size: few; d_call: TRBD1; j_call: TRBJ1-6; cdr3_aa: CASSLGTAGNSPLHF; cdr3_nt: TGCGCCAGCAGCCTTGGGACAGCGGGAAATTCACCCCTCCACTTT
v_call: TRBV6-2/TRBV6-3; clone_size: .; d_call: .; j_call: TRBJ2-1; cdr3_aa: CASSLGYNEQFF; cdr3_nt: TGTGCCAGCAGTTTAGGTTACAATGAGCAGTTCTTC
v_call: TRBV10-1; clone_size: .; d_call: .; j_call: TRBJ2-1; cdr3_aa: CASSGVSPGEDIEQFF; cdr3_nt: TGCGCCAGCAGTGGAGTCTCTCCGGGAGAAGACATTGAGCAGTTCTTC
v_call: TRBV11-2; clone_size: .; d_call: .; j_call: TRBJ2-7; cdr3_aa: CASSIALGSPAYEQYF; cdr3_nt: TGTGCCAGCAGCATTGCACTGGGTTCGCCGGCCTACGAGCAGTACTTC
v_call: TRBV4-1; clone_size: once; d_call: .; j_call: TRBJ2-3; cdr3_aa: CASSHPPIGGFTDTQYF; cdr3_nt: TGCGCCAGCAGCCACCCCCCAATCGGGGGATTCACAGATACGCAGTATTTT
v_call: TRBV6-1; clone_size: once; d_call: TRBD1; j_call: TRBJ1-2; cdr3_aa: CASREGTGELWGYTF; cdr3_nt: TGTGCCAGCAGGGAAGGGACAGGGGAACTTTGGGGCTACACCTTC
v_call: TRBV11-3; clone_size: few; d_call: TRBD2; j_call: TRBJ2-1; cdr3_aa: CASSSRLAGSEQFF; cdr3_nt: TGTGCCAGCAGCTCCCGACTAGCGGGGAGTGAGCAGTTCTTC
v_call: TRBV14; clone_size: .; d_call: TRBD1; j_call: TRBJ2-6; cdr3_aa: CASSPDRAGRSRANVLTF; cdr3_nt: TGTGCCAGCAGCCCGGACAGGGCAGGAAGATCTAGGGCCAACGTCCTGACTTTC
v_call: TRBV3-1/TRBV3-2; clone_size: few; d_call: .; j_call: TRBJ1-5; cdr3_aa: CASSQARRVNQPQHF; cdr3_nt: TGTGCCAGCAGCCAAGCGAGGAGGGTGAATCAGCCCCAGCATTTT
v_call: TRBV29-1; clone_size: .; d_call: .; j_call: TRBJ2-3; cdr3_aa: CSVEDNTDTQYF; cdr3_nt: TGCAGCGTGGAGGATAACACAGATACGCAGTATTTT
v_call: TRBV19; clone_size: few; d_call: TRBD1; j_call: TRBJ1-4; cdr3_aa: CASSRQGTTNEKLFF; cdr3_nt: TGTGCCAGTAGCCGACAGGGAACAACTAATGAAAAACTGTTTTTT
v_call: TRBV7-2; clone_size: .; d_call: .; j_call: TRBJ2-3; cdr3_aa: CASSLNGPDTQYF; cdr3_nt: TGTGCCAGCAGCTTAAACGGCCCAGATACGCAGTATTTT
v_call: TRBV18; clone_size: .; d_call: .; j_call: TRBJ2-7; cdr3_aa: CASSPLGSQFYEQYF; cdr3_nt: TGTGCCAGCTCACCACTGGGCAGCCAATTCTACGAGCAGTACTTC
v_call: TRBV9; clone_size: .; d_call: .; j_call: TRBJ2-3; cdr3_aa: CASSADLWQPQYF; cdr3_nt: TGTGCCAGCAGCGCAGACCTCTGGCAGCCGCAGTATTTT
v_call: TRBV30; clone_size: .; d_call: .; j_call: TRBJ2-3; cdr3_aa: CAWGGTYTQYF; cdr3_nt: TGTGCCTGGGGGGGGACGTATACGCAGTATTTT
v_call: TRBV7-2; clone_size: .; d_call: .; j_call: TRBJ1-2; cdr3_aa: CASSLEGRIPGYTF; cdr3_nt: TGTGCCAGCAGCTTAGAAGGCAGGATACCTGGCTACACCTTC
v_call: TRBV11-3; clone_size: .; d_call: .; j_call: TRBJ2-2; cdr3_aa: CASIPSNTGELFF; cdr3_nt: TGTGCCAGTATTCCCTCCAACACCGGGGAGCTGTTTTTT
v_call: TRBV10-3; clone_size: .; d_call: .; j_call: TRBJ2-5; cdr3_aa: CAIKEHPEGETQYF; cdr3_nt: TGTGCCATCAAAGAACACCCGGAGGGGGAGACCCAGTACTTC